This entry lists 13 T cell receptor beta chains sequenced from one sample in a study of blood T cell repertoires in COVID-19. The assay was immunoSEQ multiplex PCR, and TCRdb's table has in-frame clones only and misses some. The sample records under 300,000 clones, 80% to 90% being singletons. The sequenced sample was peripheral blood. These receptors all come from a woman aged 30 to 39 with active or convalescent COVID-19.

The chain uses TRBV23-1 and TRBJ1-4; 10 bases map to TRBD1. TRBV23-1 is assigned to the ORF class and has an uncertain function. CDR3 length: 17 amino acids. V lost 10 bases and J lost 2; bases outside the gene matches: 13. The CDR3 loop reads CANRDRGIERTNEKLFF. CDR3 DNA sequence: TGCGCCAACAGGGACAGGGGAATCGAACGGACTAATGAAAAACTGTTTTTT.

The chain links TRBV7-8 to TRBJ2-1, with 9 bases identical to TRBD2. CDR1 is SGHVS, CDR2 FQNEAQ, per germline. The CDR3 has 17 amino acids. V was clipped by 3 bases and J by 5 bases; unmatched bases: 11. The CDR3 DNA sequence: TGTGCCAGCAGCTTCGGTCCAGCGGGGGGTCTTCACAATGAGCAGTTCTTC. This sequence encodes CASSFGPAGGLHNEQFF.

The chain couples TRBV7-9 to TRBJ1-3, with 8 bases lining up with TRBD1. CDR1 and CDR2 from the germline V gene are SEHNR and FQNEAQ (reference sequence). Germline trimming cut 5 bases from V and 4 bases from J; bases unmatched to any gene: 7. This CDR3 spans 15 amino acids. The CDR3 spells CASSGGQVDGNTIYF. The CDR3 nucleotides read TGTGCCAGCAGCGGGGGACAGGTGGACGGAAACACCATATATTTT.

The chain joins TRBV5-1 to TRBJ1-1; 7 nucleotides align to TRBD1. The CDR3 runs 14 residues. From germline, CDR1 is SGHRS and CDR2 YFSETQ. The V gene end was trimmed by 4 bases and the J gene end by 1 base; junction bases not matched to a gene: 4. The CDR3 nucleotides read TGCGCCAGCAGCGGAAGGACAGGGAACACTGAAGCTTTCTTT. Its translation: CASSGRTGNTEAFF.

The chain is built from TRBV7-2 and TRBJ1-3, with unresolved D. Germline CDR1 is SGHTA and CDR2 is FQGNSA. Trimming cost V 4 bases and J 3 bases, with 19 bases left between them. This CDR3 contains 17 residues. In nucleotides, the CDR3 is TGTGCCAGCAGCTCCCTGCAAGCTCTAAGTAATGGAAACACCATATATTTT. This translates into CASSSLQALSNGNTIYF. Drawing the rest from reference TRBV7-2 and TRBJ1-3, the complete variable domain is GAGVSQSPSNKVTEKGKDVELRCDPISGHTALYWYRQSLGQGLEFLIYFQGNSAPDKSGLPSDRFSAERTGGSVSTLTIQRTQQEDSAVYLCASSSLQALSNGNTIYFGEGSWLTVV.

Of note for this clone: The junction does not match germline at one end; this may be a read error. This rearrangement joins TRBV5-1 to TRBJ1-4; D not resolved. The CDR3 covers 14 residues. Germline lookup yields CDR1 SGHRS and CDR2 YFSETQ. CDR3 nucleotide sequence: TGCGCCAGCAGAAACGAGGCAACTAGTGAAAAACTGTTTTTT. Its translation: CASRNEATSEKLFF. The full variable domain, with the rest looked up from reference TRBV5-1 and TRBJ1-4, is KAGVTQTPRYLIKTRGQQVTLSCSPISGHRSVSWYQQTPGQGLQFLFEYFSETQRNKGNFPGRFSGRQFSNSRSEMNVSTLELGDSALYLCASRNEATSEKLFFGSGTQLSVL.

The V gene is TRBV11-2, the J gene TRBJ1-3, with D unclear. The CDR3 is made up of 13 amino acids. Germline lookup yields CDR1 SGHAT and CDR2 FQNNGV. The V and J ends lost 7 bases and 2 bases respectively, with 9 bases between them. CDR3 DNA: TGTGCCAGCATGGAGATCCCTGGAAACACCATATATTTT. It yields the protein CASMEIPGNTIYF. Variable domain in full (rest from reference TRBV11-2 and TRBJ1-3): EAGVAQSPRYKIIEKRQSVAFWCNPISGHATLYWYQQILGQGPKLLIQFQNNGVVDDSQLPKDRFSAERLKGVDSTLKIQPAKLEDSAVYLCASMEIPGNTIYFGEGSWLTVV.

This chain links TRBV21-1 with TRBJ2-3; the table's D call, TRBD2, was not checked against the DNA. TRBV21-1 counts as a pseudogene. This CDR3 is built from 17 residues. The CDR3 nucleotides are TGTGCCAGCAGCAACCAGGAACGGGAGAGTCCCACAGATACGCAGTATTTT. It yields the protein CASSNQERESPTDTQYF.

The V gene is TRBV6-6, the J gene TRBJ1-1, with 9 bases lining up with TRBD1. This CDR3 region has 14 residues. The V and J ends lost 5 bases and 0 bases, in that order; junction bases with no gene match: 1. Germline CDR1 and CDR2: MNHNY and SVGAGI (reference sequence). The CDR3 bases are TGTGCCAGCAGTCGACAGGGGGTGAACACTGAAGCTTTCTTT. The encoded protein is CASSRQGVNTEAFF.

The chain recombines TRBV28 with TRBJ2-3; maybe TRBD2 (6 bases). CDR1 is MDHEN, CDR2 SYDVKM, per germline. V was trimmed by 4 bases and J by 3 bases, leaving 14 bases between them. The CDR3 extends over 15 amino acids. CDR3 sequence reads: CASSSRGGVTDTQYF. In DNA form, the CDR3 reads TGTGCCAGCAGTTCTCGGGGCGGGGTTACAGATACGCAGTATTTT.

This sequence joins TRBV5-5 and TRBJ1-1; D may be TRBD1 (5 bases). V lost 2 bases and J lost 4, with 15 bases in between. The CDR3 totals 15 residues. The germline gives CDR1 SGHKS, CDR2 YYEKEE (reference sequence). CDR3 amino acids: CASSFPQGGGTEAFF. CDR3 DNA sequence: TGTGCCAGCAGCTTCCCTCAGGGAGGTGGCACTGAAGCTTTCTTT. The variable domain in full, completed from reference TRBV5-5 and TRBJ1-1, reads DAGVTQSPTHLIKTRGQQVTLRCSPISGHKSVSWYQQVLGQGPQFIFQYYEKEERGRGNFPDRFSARQFPNYSSELNVNALLLGDSALYLCASSFPQGGGTEAFFGQGTRLTVV.

The table lists this clone with a count of one. The rearrangement uses TRBV7-9 and TRBJ1-1; tentatively, D is TRBD1 (6 bases). The germline V gene has CDR1 SEHNR and CDR2 FQNEAQ (reference sequence). Trimming took 3 bases from V and 0 from J, leaving 11 bases between them. The CDR3 spans 15 residues. The CDR3 region has the DNA TGTGCCAGCAGCTTCCCGGGACACCTGAACACTGAAGCTTTCTTT. Translating gives CASSFPGHLNTEAFF.

V is TRBV5-6 and J is TRBJ2-1; D gene ambiguous. The CDR3 has 13 residues. V lost 0 bases and J 4 bases, leaving 5 bases between the germline ends. Germline V gene data show CDR1 as SGHDT and CDR2 as YYEEEE. Here the CDR3 DNA reads TGTGCCAGCAGCTTGGGGCAGTACAATGAGCAGTTCTTC. Translating it yields CASSLGQYNEQFF.